This TCR beta chain was profiled in a study of T cell repertoires in cytomegalovirus infection. Turning to the study itself: CMV infection together with matching HLA type was indicated by public TCR beta signatures. Regarding the study as a whole: Within the response measured ex vivo, HLA-C-restricted CMV-specific TCR beta clonotypes were dominant. Based on cumulative public TCR beta family frequency, carriers of CMV plus the relevant HLA were identified.

The CDR3 is made up of 15 amino acids. Germline lookup yields CDR1 SQVTM and CDR2 ANQGSEA. V was pared by 3 bases and J by 1 base, with 16 bases between. One entry per CDR3 protein results from TCRdb running MiXCR on the reads. The sample shows some 230,000 distinct CDR3 sequences, roughly 22% of them seen only once. A word on this clonotype: What it binds is unknown.

This receptor was identified in a human donor in good health (CMV status not recorded). Some clones in this sample may be carry-over from other donors' samples. The genes are TRBV29-1 and TRBJ2-7; D remains unclear. What was sequenced was CD8+ T cells from PBMCs. DNA of the CDR3: TGCAGCGTTGAGGTTGGCGTCAGCCAGTCCTACGAGCAGTACTTC. Its translation is CSVEVGVSQSYEQYF.